One and the same sample provided the 3 T cell receptor beta chains below, sequenced in a study of spatial heterogeneity in lung cancer. Each CDR3 protein is one row after TCRdb ran MiXCR on the 5' RACE reads. The repertoire includes under 100,000 distinct CDR3 sequences, 7.5% to 10% of them detected once, and 6.9% sits in the top ten. Regarding time point: sample taken at primary tumor resection. Unsorted whole RNA of tumor, nontumor lung or frozen PBMC was sequenced. This specimen consisted of PBMCs, obtained at surgery. All receptors come from a male donor with early-stage non-small cell lung cancer.

This clonotype was seen ten or more times. The V gene is TRBV28, the J gene TRBJ1-6; D unclear. CDR1 and CDR2 (germline): MDHEN, SYDVKM. The CDR3 length is 13 residues. The ends were cut back, 7 bases at V and 7 bases at J, with 11 bases in the middle. The chain's CDR3 is CASKKRVNSPLHF. CDR3 DNA sequence: TGTGCCAGCAAAAAGAGGGTCAATTCACCCCTCCACTTT. The full variable domain, in which reference TRBV28 and TRBJ1-6 provide the parts outside the CDR3, is DVKVTQSSRYLVKRTGEKVFLECVQDMDHENMFWYRQDPGLGLRLIYFSYDVKMKEKGDIPEGYSVSREKKERFSLILESASTNQTSMYLCASKKRVNSPLHFGNGTRLTVT.

There are a few counts of this clonotype. This chain's CDR3 is CASSPPQGSYNEQFF. CDR3 coding DNA: TGTGCCAGCAGTCCCCCGCAGGGGTCCTACAATGAGCAGTTCTTC. The chain recombines TRBV6-2 or TRBV6-3 with TRBJ2-1; weak D call: TRBD1 (6 bases). The CDR3 runs to 15 residues. Germline V lookup: CDR1 MNHEY, CDR2 SVGEGT. Trimming stripped 5 bases from V and 1 base from J, with 12 bases between.

This clonotype was found many times. The chain links TRBV10-3 to TRBJ2-3, with D unresolved. The CDR3 consists of 12 residues. V gave up 3 bases and J gave up 2 bases, with 3 bases separating them. Germline V gene lookup returns CDR1 ENHRY and CDR2 SYGVKD. CDR3 in amino acids: CAISDTTDTQYF. The CDR3 coding sequence is TGTGCCATCAGTGACACCACAGATACGCAGTATTTT.